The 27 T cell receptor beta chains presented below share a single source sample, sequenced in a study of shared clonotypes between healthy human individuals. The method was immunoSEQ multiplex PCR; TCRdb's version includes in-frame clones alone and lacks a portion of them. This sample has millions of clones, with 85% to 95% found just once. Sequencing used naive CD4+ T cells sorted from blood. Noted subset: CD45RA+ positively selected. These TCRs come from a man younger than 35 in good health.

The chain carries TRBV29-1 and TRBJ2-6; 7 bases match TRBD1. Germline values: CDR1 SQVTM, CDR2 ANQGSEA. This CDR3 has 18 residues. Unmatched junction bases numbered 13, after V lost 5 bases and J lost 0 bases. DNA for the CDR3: TGCAGCGTTACCTCGGACAGGAGTCCACTCTCTGGGGCCAACGTCCTGACTTTC. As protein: CSVTSDRSPLSGANVLTF.

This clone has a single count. The CDR3 nucleotides are TGTGCCAGCAGACCAGGACCGTTGAACACTGAAGCTTTCTTT. Translating it yields CASRPGPLNTEAFF. The J gene is TRBJ1-1, the V gene TRBV2; D not resolved. The CDR3 contains 14 residues. Deletions cut 6 bases from V and 0 bases from J, with 11 bases between. Germline values: CDR1 SNHLY, CDR2 FYNNEI.

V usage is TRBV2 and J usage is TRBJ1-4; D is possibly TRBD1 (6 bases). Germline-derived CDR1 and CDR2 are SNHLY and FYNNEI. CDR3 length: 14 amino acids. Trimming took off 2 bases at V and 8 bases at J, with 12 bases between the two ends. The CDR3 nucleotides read TGTGCCAGCAGTGAAAGGGGGAAACAAGAAAAACTGTTTTTT. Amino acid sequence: CASSERGKQEKLFF.

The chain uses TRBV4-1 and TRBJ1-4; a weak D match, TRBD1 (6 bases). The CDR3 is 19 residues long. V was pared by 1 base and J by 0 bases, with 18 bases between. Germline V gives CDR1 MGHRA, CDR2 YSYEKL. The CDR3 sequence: CASSQVGGRLTSTNEKLFF. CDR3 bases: TGCGCCAGCAGCCAAGTGGGGGGCCGTCTGACCTCAACTAATGAAAAACTGTTTTTT.

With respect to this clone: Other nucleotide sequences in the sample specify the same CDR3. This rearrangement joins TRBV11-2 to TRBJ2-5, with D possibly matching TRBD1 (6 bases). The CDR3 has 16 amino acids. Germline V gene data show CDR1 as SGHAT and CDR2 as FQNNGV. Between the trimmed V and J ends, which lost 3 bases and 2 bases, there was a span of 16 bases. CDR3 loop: CASSLTSGVFQETQYF. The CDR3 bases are TGTGCCAGCAGCTTGACATCAGGGGTTTTTCAAGAGACCCAGTACTTC.

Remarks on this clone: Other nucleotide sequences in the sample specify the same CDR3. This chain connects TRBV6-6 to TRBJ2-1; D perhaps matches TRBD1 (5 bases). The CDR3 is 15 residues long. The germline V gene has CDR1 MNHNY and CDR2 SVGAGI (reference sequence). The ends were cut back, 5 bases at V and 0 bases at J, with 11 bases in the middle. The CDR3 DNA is TGTGCCAGCAGTCCCACAGGAAGCTCCTACAATGAGCAGTTCTTC. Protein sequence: CASSPTGSSYNEQFF.

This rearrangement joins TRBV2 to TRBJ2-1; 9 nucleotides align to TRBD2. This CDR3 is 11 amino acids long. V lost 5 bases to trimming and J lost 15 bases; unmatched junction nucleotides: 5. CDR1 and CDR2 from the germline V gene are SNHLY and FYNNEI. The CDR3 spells CASSLAGALFF. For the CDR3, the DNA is TGTGCCAGCAGTTTAGCGGGAGCTCTGTTCTTC.

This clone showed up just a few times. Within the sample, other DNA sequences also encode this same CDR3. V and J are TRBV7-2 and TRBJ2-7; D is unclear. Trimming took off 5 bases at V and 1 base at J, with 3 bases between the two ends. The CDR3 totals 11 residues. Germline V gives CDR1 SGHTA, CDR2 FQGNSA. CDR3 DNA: TGTGCCAGCAGCAGATCCTACGAGCAGTACTTC. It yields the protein CASSRSYEQYF.

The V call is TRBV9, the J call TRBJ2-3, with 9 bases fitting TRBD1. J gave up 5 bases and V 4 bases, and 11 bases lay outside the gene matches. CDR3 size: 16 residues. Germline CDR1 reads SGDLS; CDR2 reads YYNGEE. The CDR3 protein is CASSPGTGQVKDTQYF. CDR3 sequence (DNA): TGTGCCAGCAGCCCGGGGACAGGGCAAGTTAAAGATACGCAGTATTTT.

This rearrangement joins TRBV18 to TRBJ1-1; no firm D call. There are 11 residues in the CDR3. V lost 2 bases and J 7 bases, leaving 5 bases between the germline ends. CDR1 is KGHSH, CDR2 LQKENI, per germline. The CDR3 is CASSPKIEAFF. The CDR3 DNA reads TGTGCCAGCTCACCAAAAATTGAAGCTTTCTTT.

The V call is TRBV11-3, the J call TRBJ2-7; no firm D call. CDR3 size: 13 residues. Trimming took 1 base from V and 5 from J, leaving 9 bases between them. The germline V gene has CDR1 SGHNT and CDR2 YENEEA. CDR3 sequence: CASSLGTTHEQYF. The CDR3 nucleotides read TGTGCCAGCAGCTTAGGGACCACTCACGAGCAGTACTTC.

The CDR3 nucleotides read TGCGCCAGCAGCCCCCTCGGGGTGGGCACTGAAGCTTTCTTT. Its protein product is CASSPLGVGTEAFF. The chain couples TRBV5-1 to TRBJ1-1; D call uncertain. CDR1 SGHRS and CDR2 YFSETQ come from the germline V gene. V lost 4 bases to trimming and J lost 4 bases, with 14 bases between them. The CDR3 loop spans 14 amino acids. Full variable domain (rest looked up from reference TRBV5-1 and TRBJ1-1): KAGVTQTPRYLIKTRGQQVTLSCSPISGHRSVSWYQQTPGQGLQFLFEYFSETQRNKGNFPGRFSGRQFSNSRSEMNVSTLELGDSALYLCASSPLGVGTEAFFGQGTRLTVV.

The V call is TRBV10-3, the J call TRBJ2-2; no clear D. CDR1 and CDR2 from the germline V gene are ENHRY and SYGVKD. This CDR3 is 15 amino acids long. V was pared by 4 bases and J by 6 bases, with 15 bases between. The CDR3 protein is CAISGGAGAAGELFF. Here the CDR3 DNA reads TGTGCCATCAGTGGTGGTGCAGGTGCGGCCGGGGAGCTGTTTTTT.

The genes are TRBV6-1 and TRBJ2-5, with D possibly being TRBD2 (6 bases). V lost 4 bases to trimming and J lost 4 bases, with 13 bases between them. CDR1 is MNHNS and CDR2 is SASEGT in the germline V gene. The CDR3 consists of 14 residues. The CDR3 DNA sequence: TGTGCCAGCAGTGCTCGGGAGAGCGGAGAGACCCAGTACTTC. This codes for CASSARESGETQYF.

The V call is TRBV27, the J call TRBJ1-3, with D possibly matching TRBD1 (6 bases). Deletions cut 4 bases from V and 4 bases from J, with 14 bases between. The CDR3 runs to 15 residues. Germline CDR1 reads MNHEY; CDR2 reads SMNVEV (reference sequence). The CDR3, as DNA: TGTGCCAGCAGTTCAAGGACAGAGGGAGGAAACACCATATATTTT. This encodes CASSSRTEGGNTIYF.

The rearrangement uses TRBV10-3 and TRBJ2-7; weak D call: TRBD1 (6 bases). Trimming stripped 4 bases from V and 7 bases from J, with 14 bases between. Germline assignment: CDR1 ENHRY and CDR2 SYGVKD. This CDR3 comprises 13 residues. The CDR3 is CAISGQVGEEQYF. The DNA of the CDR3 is TGTGCCATCAGTGGACAGGTAGGGGAGGAGCAGTACTTC.

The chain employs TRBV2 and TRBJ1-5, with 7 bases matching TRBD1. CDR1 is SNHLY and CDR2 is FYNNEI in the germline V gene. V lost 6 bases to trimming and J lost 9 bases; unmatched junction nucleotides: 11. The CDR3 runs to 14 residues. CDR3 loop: CASRPDRDPGPQHF. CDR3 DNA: TGTGCCAGCAGGCCCGACAGGGATCCGGGGCCCCAGCATTTT.

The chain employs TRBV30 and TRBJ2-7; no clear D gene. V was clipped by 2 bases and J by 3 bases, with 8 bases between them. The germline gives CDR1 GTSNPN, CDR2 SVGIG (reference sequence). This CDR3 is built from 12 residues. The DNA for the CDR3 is TGTGCCTGGAGTCTACAGAACTACGAGCAGTACTTC. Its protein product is CAWSLQNYEQYF.

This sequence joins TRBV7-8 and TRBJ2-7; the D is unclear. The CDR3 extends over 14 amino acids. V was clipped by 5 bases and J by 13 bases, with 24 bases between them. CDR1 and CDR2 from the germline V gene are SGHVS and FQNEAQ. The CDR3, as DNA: TGTGCCAGCAGCCGCGACGCCCGGTCGGGTACTCATTACTTC. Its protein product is CASSRDARSGTHYF. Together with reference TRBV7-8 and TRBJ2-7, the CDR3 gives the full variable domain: GAGVSQSPRYKVAKRGQDVALRCDPISGHVSLFWYQQALGQGPEFLTYFQNEAQLDKSGLPSDRFFAERPEGSVSTLKIQRTQQEDSAVYLCASSRDARSGTHYFGPGTRLTVT.

CDR3 in DNA: TGCGCCAGAACTAGCGGGAGCGGGTACAATGAGCAGTTCTTC. It codes for CARTSGSGYNEQFF. V usage is TRBV5-1 and J usage is TRBJ2-1; 11 nucleotides align to TRBD2. Germline-derived CDR1 and CDR2 are SGHRS and YFSETQ. The CDR3 contains 14 residues. With 8 bases clipped from V and 4 bases from J, the junction kept 5 bases outside the gene matches.

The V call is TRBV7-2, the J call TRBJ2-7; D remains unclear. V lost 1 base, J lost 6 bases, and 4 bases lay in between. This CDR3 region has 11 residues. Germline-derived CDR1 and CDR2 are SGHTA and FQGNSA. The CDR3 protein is CASSLGTEQYF. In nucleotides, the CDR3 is TGTGCCAGCAGCTTAGGTACCGAGCAGTACTTC.

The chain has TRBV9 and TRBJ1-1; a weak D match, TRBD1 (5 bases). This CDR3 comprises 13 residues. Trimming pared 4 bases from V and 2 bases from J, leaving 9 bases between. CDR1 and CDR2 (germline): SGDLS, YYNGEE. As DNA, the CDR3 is TGTGCCAGCAGCCAGCAGGGTAACACTGAAGCTTTCTTT. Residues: CASSQQGNTEAFF.

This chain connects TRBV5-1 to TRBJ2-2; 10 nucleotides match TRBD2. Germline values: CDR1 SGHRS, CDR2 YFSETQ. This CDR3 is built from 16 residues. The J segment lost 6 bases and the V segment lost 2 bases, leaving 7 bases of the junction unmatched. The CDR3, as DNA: TGCGCCAGCAGCTTCCCCAGCGGGGGGGCACCCGGGGAGCTGTTTTTT. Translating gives CASSFPSGGAPGELFF.

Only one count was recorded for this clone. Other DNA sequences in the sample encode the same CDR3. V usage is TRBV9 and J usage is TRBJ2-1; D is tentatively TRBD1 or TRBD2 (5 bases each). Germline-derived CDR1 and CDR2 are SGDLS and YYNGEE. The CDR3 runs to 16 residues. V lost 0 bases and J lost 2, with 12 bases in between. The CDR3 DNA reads TGTGCCAGCAGCGTAGGCCCCAGAGGGGCCTACAATGAGCAGTTCTTC. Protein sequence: CASSVGPRGAYNEQFF.

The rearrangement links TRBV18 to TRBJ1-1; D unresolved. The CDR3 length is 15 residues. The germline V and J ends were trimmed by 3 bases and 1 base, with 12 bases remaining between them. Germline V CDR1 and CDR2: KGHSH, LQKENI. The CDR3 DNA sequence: TGTGCCAGCTCACCGACGACATTGAGGAACACTGAAGCTTTCTTT. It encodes CASSPTTLRNTEAFF.

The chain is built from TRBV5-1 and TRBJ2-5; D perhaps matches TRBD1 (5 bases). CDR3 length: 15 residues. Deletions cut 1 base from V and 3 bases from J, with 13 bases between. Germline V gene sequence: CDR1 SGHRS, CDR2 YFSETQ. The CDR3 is CASSLLSGLKETQYF. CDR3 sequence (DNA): TGCGCCAGCAGCTTGCTGTCAGGGCTCAAAGAGACCCAGTACTTC.

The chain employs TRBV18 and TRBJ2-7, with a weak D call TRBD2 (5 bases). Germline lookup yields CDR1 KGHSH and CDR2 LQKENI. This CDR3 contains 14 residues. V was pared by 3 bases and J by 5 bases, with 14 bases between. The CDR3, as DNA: TGTGCCAGCTCACCGCCGGGGTCTCCCAACGAGCAGTACTTC. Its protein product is CASSPPGSPNEQYF. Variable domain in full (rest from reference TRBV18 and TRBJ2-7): NAGVMQNPRHLVRRRGQEARLRCSPMKGHSHVYWYRQLPEEGLKFMVYLQKENIIDESGMPKERFSAEFPKEGPSILRIQQVVRGDSAAYFCASSPPGSPNEQYFGPGTRLTVT.